This T cell receptor beta chain is from a study of early T cells in non-severe SARS-CoV-2 infection. In the study overall: Sequenced bulk RNA came from whole blood that was unsorted, and chains were unpaired. Regarding the study as a whole: Lookups in VDJdb leaned toward anti-spike CD8 responses and missed private and CD4 specificities.

On this clonotype: Its specificity is not known.

Trimming removed 3 bases from V and 3 bases from J, with 12 bases in between. The length of the CDR3 is 14 residues. Germline CDR1 reads DFQATT; CDR2 reads SNEGSKA (reference sequence). Researchers tagged individual cDNA molecules with unique molecular identifiers. Each CDR3 protein is one row after TCRdb ran MiXCR on the 5' RACE reads. The sample lists 100,000 or so distinct CDR3 sequences; about an eighth were seen once. This chain links TRBV20-1 with TRBJ1-3; D perhaps matches TRBD1 (6 bases). Sequencing was done on a sample of whole blood. The origin of this receptor is an adult who was a healthcare worker with PCR-confirmed SARS-CoV-2 infection or an uninfected control (not recorded which). CDR3 protein: CSARPQGGGNTIYF. The CDR3 DNA is TGCAGTGCTAGGCCACAGGGCGGTGGAAACACCATATATTTT.